Listed here are 12 T cell receptor beta chains from one sample, sequenced in a study of blood T cell repertoires in COVID-19. The method was immunoSEQ multiplex PCR; TCRdb's version includes in-frame clones alone and lacks a portion of them. The sample lists around 81,000 clones; about 83% were seen once. The sequencing input was peripheral blood. These TCRs come from a man at least 80 years old with acute or convalescent COVID-19.

The CDR3 loop is CASSLFGGPSNEQFF. The CDR3 nucleotides read TGTGCCAGCTCGCTTTTTGGAGGCCCGAGCAATGAGCAGTTCTTC. The rearrangement uses TRBV18 and TRBJ2-1; possible D gene TRBD2, 5 bases. The V gene lost 6 bases and the J gene lost 6 bases, with 18 bases spanning the gap. Per germline, CDR1 KGHSH and CDR2 LQKENI. The CDR3 is 15 amino acids.

The CDR3 loop reads CASSPPRAGGGETQYF. CDR3 nucleotide sequence: TGTGCCAGCAGCCCACCTCGAGCGGGGGGCGGGGAGACCCAGTACTTC. The chain links TRBV2 to TRBJ2-5; the match to TRBD2 covers 9 bases. V was pared by 6 bases and J by 5 bases, with 13 bases of the junction left unmatched. The CDR3 length is 16 residues. CDR1 SNHLY and CDR2 FYNNEI come from the germline V gene.

The chain combines TRBV3-1 (or the pseudogene TRBV3-2) with TRBJ2-1; TRBD2 is a possible D gene (5 bases). CDR3 length: 15 amino acids. Germline CDR1 LGHDT, CDR2 YNNKEL (reference sequence). The ends were cut back, 0 bases at V and 8 bases at J, with 14 bases in the middle. The CDR3 coding sequence is TGTGCCAGCAGCCAAGATCTCACGGGAATTCATGAGCAGTTCTTC. Translating it yields CASSQDLTGIHEQFF.

This clone was counted between two and nine times. This chain connects TRBV7-2 to TRBJ1-1; D possibly corresponds to TRBD1 (6 bases). Germline lookup yields CDR1 SGHTA and CDR2 FQGNSA. The CDR3 is 14 residues long. V was cut by 1 base and J by 5 bases, with 11 bases left in between. In DNA form, the CDR3 reads TGTGCCAGCAGCTTAGGGGGTCAGGGGACTGAAGCTTTCTTT. Translation gives CASSLGGQGTEAFF.

This clone was seen just once. The rearrangement joins TRBV5-1 to TRBJ2-3; 10 positions match TRBD2. The germline CDR1 and CDR2 sequences are SGHRS and YFSETQ. V lost 6 bases, J lost 1 base, and 5 bases stayed unmatched. The CDR3 is made up of 15 amino acids. This CDR3 is CASTSGTSGTDTQYF. CDR3 coding DNA: TGCGCCAGCACCTCCGGGACTAGCGGCACAGATACGCAGTATTTT.

The genes are TRBV24-1 and TRBJ2-3, with 13 bases aligning to TRBD2. Germline-derived CDR1 and CDR2 are KGHDR and SFDVKD. V was clipped by 4 bases and J by 2 bases; unmatched bases: 2. The CDR3 has 16 residues. CDR3 in amino acids: CATSEGLAGFTDTQYF. DNA of the CDR3: TGTGCCACCAGTGAGGGACTAGCGGGGTTCACAGATACGCAGTATTTT.

The chain uses TRBV7-2 and TRBJ2-5, with TRBD1 identical over 10 bases. Germline values: CDR1 SGHTA, CDR2 FQGNSA. V lost 4 bases to trimming and J lost 5 bases; unmatched junction nucleotides: 13. The CDR3 contains 17 residues. CDR3 DNA: TGTGCCAGCAGCTGGGGACATTTTCGGACAGGGGGGGAGACCCAGTACTTC. Protein product: CASSWGHFRTGGETQYF.

The chain carries TRBV2 and TRBJ2-7; 7 nucleotides agree with TRBD1. The CDR3 is 14 residues long. V shed 10 bases and J 3 bases; nucleotides not matched to a gene: 12. The germline gives CDR1 SNHLY, CDR2 FYNNEI. The CDR3 is CATAPGQGDYEQYF. The CDR3 nucleotides read TGTGCCACTGCCCCGGGGCAGGGGGACTACGAGCAGTACTTC.

The chain combines TRBV5-4 with TRBJ1-6; D is ambiguous. This CDR3 has 14 residues. The V end was cut by 2 bases, the J end by 9 bases, with 12 bases between. CDR1 SGHNT and CDR2 YYREEE come from the germline V gene (reference sequence). CDR3 sequence: CASSFRGDASPLHF. For the CDR3, the DNA is TGTGCCAGCAGCTTTCGGGGTGATGCTTCACCCCTCCACTTT.

The chain is built from TRBV27 and TRBJ1-6, with D hard to call. CDR3 length: 17 amino acids. V was pared by 3 bases and J by 2 bases, with 14 bases between. Germline lookup yields CDR1 MNHEY and CDR2 SMNVEV (reference sequence). The CDR3 protein is CASSFSTGMAYNSPLHF. DNA for the CDR3: TGTGCCAGCAGTTTCTCTACGGGGATGGCCTATAATTCACCCCTCCACTTT.

V usage is TRBV5-1 and J usage is TRBJ1-6; 8 bases fit TRBD1. Germline V gene data show CDR1 as SGHRS and CDR2 as YFSETQ. Germline trimming cut 5 bases from V and 7 bases from J; bases unmatched to any gene: 5. The CDR3 has 14 amino acids. The CDR3, as DNA: TGCGCCAGCAGAGAATGGACAGGGAATTCACCCCTCCACTTT. Encoded protein: CASREWTGNSPLHF. The complete variable domain, with remaining parts taken from reference TRBV5-1 and TRBJ1-6, reads KAGVTQTPRYLIKTRGQQVTLSCSPISGHRSVSWYQQTPGQGLQFLFEYFSETQRNKGNFPGRFSGRQFSNSRSEMNVSTLELGDSALYLCASREWTGNSPLHFGNGTRLTVT.

The rearrangement uses TRBV4-3 and TRBJ1-1; 7 bases line up with TRBD1. CDR1 LGHNA and CDR2 YSLEER come from the germline V gene. The CDR3 contains 19 residues. The V gene end was trimmed by 2 bases and the J gene end by 0 bases; junction bases not matched to a gene: 15. This CDR3 reads CASSQNIGGYSSMNTEAFF. The CDR3, as DNA: TGCGCCAGCAGCCAAAATATAGGGGGCTACTCTTCAATGAACACTGAAGCTTTCTTT.